This T cell receptor beta chain originates from a study of blood T cell repertoires in COVID-19. Study in general: Samples representing acute and convalescent COVID-19 were sourced from the United States, Italy and Spain.

Trimming left V 3 bases short and J 5 bases short, with 13 bases between. This CDR3 region has 14 residues. Germline V gene lookup returns CDR1 SGDLS and CDR2 YYNGEE. Libraries were prepared by immunoSEQ multiplex PCR; TCRdb keeps only in-frame clonotypes and omits some of them. The profile shows under 350,000 clones, 85% of them singletons. Specimen: peripheral blood. The origin of this receptor is a human donor in a cohort sampled during active COVID-19. The V call is TRBV9, the J call TRBJ2-3; the D is unclear. CDR3 nucleotide sequence: TGTGCCAGCAGCGCCGCGGTATGGGTAGATACGCAGTATTTT. Its protein product is CASSAAVWVDTQYF. The full variable domain, its missing parts supplied by reference TRBV9 and TRBJ2-3, is DSGVTQTPKHLITATGQRVTLRCSPRSGDLSVYWYQQSLDQGLQFLIQYYNGEERAKGNILERFSAQQFPDLHSELNLSSLELGDSALYFCASSAAVWVDTQYFGPGTRLTVL.